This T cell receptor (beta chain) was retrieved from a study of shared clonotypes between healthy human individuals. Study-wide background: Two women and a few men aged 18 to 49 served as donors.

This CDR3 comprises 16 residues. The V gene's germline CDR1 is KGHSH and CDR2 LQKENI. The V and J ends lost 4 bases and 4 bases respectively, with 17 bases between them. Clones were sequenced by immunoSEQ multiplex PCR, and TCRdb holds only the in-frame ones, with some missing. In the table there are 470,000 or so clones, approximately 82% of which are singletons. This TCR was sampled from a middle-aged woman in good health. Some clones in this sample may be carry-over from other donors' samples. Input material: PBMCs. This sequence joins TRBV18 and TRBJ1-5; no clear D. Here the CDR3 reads CASSRGSAGSNQPQHF. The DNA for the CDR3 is TGTGCCAGCTCACGAGGTAGTGCCGGGTCAAATCAGCCCCAGCATTTT.